A single sample gave rise to the 7 T cell receptor beta chains below, sequenced in a study of blood T cell repertoires in COVID-19. Clones were sequenced by immunoSEQ multiplex PCR, and TCRdb holds only the in-frame ones, with some missing. The data show 100,000 or so clones, with 80% to 95% seen just once and over 5.5% held by the top ten. The sequenced material came from peripheral blood. Source of these receptors: a middle-aged man with active COVID-19.

The chain uses TRBV15 and TRBJ1-3; 7 bases fit TRBD1. With V trimmed by 5 bases and J by 0 bases, 4 bases remained unmatched. The CDR3 consists of 15 residues. The germline gives CDR1 LNHNV, CDR2 YYDKDF (reference sequence). CDR3: CATSDRDISGNTIYF. The CDR3 DNA reads as TGTGCCACCAGCGACAGGGACATCTCTGGAAACACCATATATTTT.

This rearrangement joins TRBV7-9 to TRBJ2-7; tentatively, D is TRBD2 (6 bases). The CDR3 has 15 amino acids. Trimming pared 1 base from V and 4 bases from J, leaving 14 bases between. The germline V gene has CDR1 SEHNR and CDR2 FQNEAQ (reference sequence). This CDR3 is CASSLVSGTQYEQYF. As DNA, the CDR3 is TGTGCCAGCAGCTTAGTATCGGGGACTCAATACGAGCAGTACTTC. Drawing the rest from reference TRBV7-9 and TRBJ2-7, the complete variable domain is DTGVSQNPRHKITKRGQNVTFRCDPISEHNRLYWYRQTLGQGPEFLTYFQNEAQLEKSRLLSDRFSAERPKGSFSTLEIQRTEQGDSAMYLCASSLVSGTQYEQYFGPGTRLTVT.

V and J are TRBV6-5 and TRBJ2-3; no clear D gene. The CDR3 contains 14 residues. The V gene lost 6 bases and the J gene lost 2 bases, with 12 bases spanning the gap. Germline assignment: CDR1 MNHEY and CDR2 SVGAGI. The CDR3: CASRYESFTDTQYF. CDR3 DNA sequence: TGTGCCAGCAGGTACGAGAGCTTCACAGATACGCAGTATTTT.

This chain links TRBV18 with TRBJ2-3; TRBD2 aligns across 9 bases. Per germline, CDR1 KGHSH and CDR2 LQKENI. The CDR3 is made up of 17 amino acids. Trimming took 2 bases from V and 0 from J; bases not matched to a gene: 6. The CDR3 here is CASSPELAGASTDTQYF. The CDR3 DNA reads as TGTGCCAGCTCACCAGAACTAGCGGGCGCCAGCACAGATACGCAGTATTTT.

This sequence joins TRBV7-9 and TRBJ2-3; weak D call: TRBD1 (7 bases). The length of the CDR3 is 17 residues. Germline V gene lookup returns CDR1 SEHNR and CDR2 FQNEAQ (reference sequence). V was clipped by 1 base and J by 3 bases, with 17 bases between them. The CDR3 reads CASSLEVRGARTDTQYF. CDR3 nucleotides: TGTGCCAGCAGCTTAGAGGTCAGGGGGGCACGTACAGATACGCAGTATTTT.

In its sample, this clone was seen a few times. V gene TRBV24-1 combines with J gene TRBJ1-1; 9 positions agree with TRBD1. Trimming cost V 8 bases and J 5 bases; bases outside gene matches: 11. CDR1 and CDR2 (germline): KGHDR, SFDVKD. CDR3 length: 15 amino acids. The CDR3 bases are TGTGCCACCACGGGTACAGGGGGCAGAGGAACTGAAGCTTTCTTT. Translated: CATTGTGGRGTEAFF.

The genes are TRBV18 and TRBJ1-5; 10 bases match TRBD1. V lost 4 bases and J lost 4; bases outside the gene matches: 4. The CDR3 is 15 residues long. CDR1 and CDR2 (germline): KGHSH, LQKENI. CDR3 in amino acids: CASSQTDRGNQPQHF. DNA of the CDR3: TGTGCCAGCTCACAAACGGACAGGGGGAATCAGCCCCAGCATTTT.